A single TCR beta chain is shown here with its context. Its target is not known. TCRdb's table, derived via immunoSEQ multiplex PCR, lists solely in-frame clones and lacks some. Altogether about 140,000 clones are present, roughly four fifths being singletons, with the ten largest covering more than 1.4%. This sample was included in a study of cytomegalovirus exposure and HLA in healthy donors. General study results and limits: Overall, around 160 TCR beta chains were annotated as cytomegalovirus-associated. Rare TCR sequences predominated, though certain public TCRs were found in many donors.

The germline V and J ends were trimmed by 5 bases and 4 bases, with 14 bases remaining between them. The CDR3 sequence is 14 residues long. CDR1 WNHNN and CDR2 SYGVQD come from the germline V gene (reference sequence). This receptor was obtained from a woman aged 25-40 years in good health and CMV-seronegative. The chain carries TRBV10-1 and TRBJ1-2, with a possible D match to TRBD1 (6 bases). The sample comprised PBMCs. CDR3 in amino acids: CASSKDRSSYGYTF. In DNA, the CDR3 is TGCGCCAGCAGTAAGGACAGATCGTCCTATGGCTACACCTTC.